The next 10 T cell receptor beta chains were all read from a single sample in a study of cytomegalovirus exposure and HLA in healthy donors. PCR was performed using 60 Vbeta and 13 Jbeta primers. Measured with immunoSEQ multiplex PCR; TCRdb has only the in-frame clones, and not every one. Of about 130,000 clones detected, 74% appear once; the ten largest clones hold more than 3.5%. The source material was PBMCs. All receptors derive from a man younger than 35 in good health and CMV-seropositive.

The rearrangement joins TRBV14 to TRBJ2-5; the match to TRBD1 covers 7 bases. The V segment lost 1 base and the J segment 2 bases; nucleotides outside the gene matches: 4. This CDR3 contains 15 residues. The germline V gene has CDR1 SGHDN and CDR2 FVKESK. The CDR3 region is CASSQVGQRQETQYF. CDR3 in DNA: TGTGCCAGCAGCCAAGTGGGACAGCGGCAAGAGACCCAGTACTTC.

The V call is TRBV9, the J call TRBJ2-3; perhaps TRBD2 as D (6 bases). The V end was cut by 0 bases, the J end by 6 bases, with 17 bases between. This CDR3 is 16 amino acids long. CDR1 is SGDLS and CDR2 is YYNGEE in the germline V gene. CDR3 sequence: CASSVVSGGVGDTQYF. The CDR3 DNA follows: TGTGCCAGCAGCGTAGTGAGCGGAGGGGTCGGGGATACGCAGTATTTT.

V is TRBV5-1 and J is TRBJ1-1; D possibly corresponds to TRBD1 (5 bases). This CDR3 region has 12 residues. Per germline, CDR1 SGHRS and CDR2 YFSETQ. V lost 4 bases to trimming and J lost 7 bases, with 11 bases between them. In nucleotides, the CDR3 is TGCGCCAGCAGCGTCTCAGGGATTGAAGCTTTCTTT. This translates into CASSVSGIEAFF.

The chain links TRBV2 to TRBJ2-5; 9 positions match TRBD2. Germline values: CDR1 SNHLY, CDR2 FYNNEI. This CDR3 has 15 residues. Trimming at V came to 1 base and at J to 5 bases, leaving 5 bases not matched to a gene. CDR3 loop: CASSEVRGGRETQYF. The CDR3, as DNA: TGTGCCAGCAGTGAAGTGCGGGGGGGCCGCGAGACCCAGTACTTC.

A remark on this clone: One junction end disagrees with the germline gene, perhaps due to a read error. The chain is built from TRBV7-9 and TRBJ1-4; D uncertain. Germline CDR1 reads SEHNR; CDR2 reads FQNEAQ (reference sequence). The CDR3 loop spans 14 amino acids. In DNA form, the CDR3 reads TGTGCCCGCAGCCAGCGGGCGGGGTTGGAAAAACTGTTTTTT. Protein product: CARSQRAGLEKLFF.

The chain carries TRBV5-6 and TRBJ2-7; TRBD1 might be the D (5 bases). V shed 5 bases and J shed 0 bases, with 15 bases lying between them. Looked up from germline, CDR1 is SGHDT and CDR2 is YYEEEE. The CDR3 covers 15 residues. CDR3 loop: CASSPPTESSYEQYF. CDR3 sequence (DNA): TGTGCCAGCAGTCCACCGACAGAGAGCTCCTACGAGCAGTACTTC.

V and J are TRBV18 and TRBJ1-6; D is ambiguous. This CDR3 contains 15 residues. Germline V gene data show CDR1 as KGHSH and CDR2 as LQKENI. V was clipped by 6 bases and J by 6 bases, with 15 bases between them. CDR3 residues: CASSSKRGGNSPLHF. For the CDR3, the DNA is TGTGCCAGCTCTTCGAAAAGAGGAGGTAATTCACCCCTCCACTTT.

The chain has TRBV10-2 and TRBJ2-2; 8 bases match TRBD1. J gave up 8 bases and V 6 bases, and 5 bases lay outside the gene matches. Germline CDR1 reads WSHSY; CDR2 reads SAAADI. This CDR3 is built from 13 residues. The CDR3 spells CASSATGGGELFF. DNA of the CDR3: TGCGCCAGCAGCGCCACAGGGGGTGGGGAGCTGTTTTTT.

The rearrangement joins TRBV7-9 to TRBJ2-1, with a tentative D call TRBD1 (8 bases). V lost 5 bases, J lost 6 bases, and 17 bases lay in between. The CDR3 consists of 15 residues. The germline V gene has CDR1 SEHNR and CDR2 FQNEAQ (reference sequence). In DNA form, the CDR3 reads TGTGCCAGCAGCCCAACAGGGGGGGCCACCAATGAGCAGTTCTTC. This sequence encodes CASSPTGGATNEQFF.

The chain links TRBV5-1 to TRBJ2-1, with TRBD2 matching 9 bases. The CDR3 length is 18 residues. Germline-derived CDR1 and CDR2 are SGHRS and YFSETQ. V lost 2 bases, J lost 8 bases, and 17 bases stayed unmatched. The DNA for the CDR3 is TGCGCCAGCAGCTTTTGGCCTGGCATGGCGGGGGGGCGCGATGAGCAGTTCTTC. Amino acids: CASSFWPGMAGGRDEQFF.